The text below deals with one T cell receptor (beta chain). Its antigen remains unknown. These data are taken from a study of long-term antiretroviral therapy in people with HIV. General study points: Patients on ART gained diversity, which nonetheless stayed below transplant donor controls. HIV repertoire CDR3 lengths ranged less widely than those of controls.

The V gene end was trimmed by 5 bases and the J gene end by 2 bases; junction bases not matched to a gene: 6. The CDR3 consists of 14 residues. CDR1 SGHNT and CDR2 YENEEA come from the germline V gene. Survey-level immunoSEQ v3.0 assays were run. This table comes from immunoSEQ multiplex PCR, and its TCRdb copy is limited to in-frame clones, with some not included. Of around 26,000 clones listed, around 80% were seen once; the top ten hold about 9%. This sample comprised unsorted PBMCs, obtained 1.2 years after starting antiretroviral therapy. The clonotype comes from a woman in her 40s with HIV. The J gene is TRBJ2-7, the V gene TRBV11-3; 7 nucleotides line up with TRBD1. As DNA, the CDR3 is TGTGCCAGCAGCCTCTACACAGGGGCCTACGAGCAGTACTTC. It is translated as CASSLYTGAYEQYF.